This entry lists 14 T cell receptor beta chains sequenced from one sample in a study of regulatory T cells in long-lasting Graves disease. The authors built TCR beta libraries using iRepertoire HTBI primers and Arm-PCR of CDR3 regions. TCRdb ran MiXCR on the multiplex PCR reads and lists one entry per CDR3 protein. The repertoire holds hundreds of thousands of distinct CDR3 sequences, with 30% as singletons. Time point noted: persistent/refractory GD, antithyroid drugs over 5 years with positive TRAb. From PBMCs, RNA was extracted and then used to make the TCR library. Sequencing was performed on peripheral blood mononuclear cells (PBMCs), taken when the disease was refractory, from a patient treated with antithyroid drugs. The receptors originated from a female donor with Graves disease.

The J gene is TRBJ1-1, the V gene TRBV19; D remains unclear. This CDR3 is 13 amino acids long. Trimming pared 7 bases from V and 5 bases from J, leaving 14 bases between. Looked up from germline, CDR1 is LNHDA and CDR2 is SQIVND (reference sequence). The CDR3 spells CASNRPAGTEAFF. CDR3 nucleotides: TGTGCCAGTAACCGGCCGGCGGGGACTGAAGCTTTCTTT.

This chain joins TRBV12-3 or TRBV12-4 and TRBJ2-5, with 11 bases aligning to TRBD1. V shed 5 bases and J 3 bases; nucleotides not matched to a gene: 5. CDR3 length: 15 amino acids. CDR3 sequence: CASSERTGGEETQYF. The CDR3 DNA sequence: TGTGCCAGCAGTGAGAGGACAGGGGGCGAAGAGACCCAGTACTTC.

This clonotype has a handful of counts. The rearrangement links TRBV11-2 to TRBJ1-1; D may be TRBD1 (6 bases). CDR3 size: 15 residues. The V end was cut by 2 bases, the J end by 1 base, with 11 bases between. Germline CDR1 is SGHAT and CDR2 is FQNNGV. CDR3 nucleotides: TGTGCCAGCAGCTTAATACAGGGCTCGAACACTGAAGCTTTCTTT. Amino acid sequence: CASSLIQGSNTEAFF.

This chain joins TRBV20-1 and TRBJ1-2, with 9 positions matching TRBD1. J gave up 7 bases and V 2 bases, and 8 bases lay outside the gene matches. Germline CDR1 is DFQATT and CDR2 is SNEGSKA (reference sequence). This CDR3 has 14 amino acids. The CDR3 nucleotides read TGCAGTGCTAGACGCGGGACAGGGAATTCTGGCTACACCTTC. This encodes CSARRGTGNSGYTF.

The CDR3: CASSPDGGLKTGELFF. As DNA, the CDR3 is TGTGCCAGCAGCCCCGACGGGGGTCTGAAGACCGGGGAGCTGTTTTTT. V gene TRBV13 combines with J gene TRBJ2-2; perhaps TRBD2 as D (6 bases). This CDR3 is 16 amino acids long. V shed 5 bases and J shed 5 bases, with 18 bases lying between them. Germline lookup yields CDR1 PRHDT and CDR2 FYEKMQ (reference sequence). The whole variable domain, filled in from reference TRBV13 and TRBJ2-2, reads AAGVIQSPRHLIKEKRETATLKCYPIPRHDTVYWYQQGPGQDPQFLISFYEKMQSDKGSIPDRFSAQQFSDYHSELNMSSLELGDSALYFCASSPDGGLKTGELFFGEGSRLTVL.

This clonotype was detected many times. The chain carries TRBV2 and TRBJ1-4; 10 bases map to TRBD1. Trimming took 3 bases from V and 8 from J; bases not matched to a gene: 3. This CDR3 region has 14 residues. The germline V gene encodes CDR1 SNHLY and CDR2 FYNNEI. In DNA form, the CDR3 reads TGTGCCAGCAGTGAGGGACAGGGGATCGAAAAACTGTTTTTT. Amino acid sequence: CASSEGQGIEKLFF.

The chain has TRBV6-1 and TRBJ1-2, with 8 bases matching TRBD1. The V gene end was trimmed by 4 bases and the J gene end by 4 bases; junction bases not matched to a gene: 14. The CDR3 is 17 residues long. The germline gives CDR1 MNHNS, CDR2 SASEGT. As DNA, the CDR3 is TGTGCCAGCAGTGGGGGAGGACAGGGTGAAGTCGGCTATGGCTACACCTTC. Residues: CASSGGGQGEVGYGYTF.

The rearrangement uses TRBV6-1 and TRBJ1-1, with a possible D match to TRBD1 (6 bases). Germline V CDR1 and CDR2: MNHNS, SASEGT. Trimming took 2 bases from V and 12 from J, leaving 10 bases between them. The CDR3 loop spans 11 amino acids. CDR3 amino acids: CASSENRDPFF. In DNA form, the CDR3 reads TGTGCCAGCAGTGAAAACAGGGATCCTTTCTTT.

This clonotype was seen repeatedly, ten times or more. The chain links TRBV28 to TRBJ2-5; D is unresolved. Germline V gene data show CDR1 as MDHEN and CDR2 as SYDVKM. V lost 4 bases, J lost 2 bases, and 8 bases lay in between. The CDR3 contains 13 residues. Here the CDR3 reads CASSYPPQETQYF. The CDR3 DNA is TGTGCCAGCAGTTACCCCCCACAAGAGACCCAGTACTTC.

The chain is built from TRBV7-6 and TRBJ2-2; D is possibly TRBD2 (6 bases). The germline CDR1 and CDR2 sequences are SGHVS and FNYEAQ. V was trimmed by 1 base and J by 6 bases, leaving 18 bases between them. The CDR3 spans 17 residues. CDR3 residues: CASSLETSFGRPGELFF. The DNA for the CDR3 is TGTGCCAGCAGCTTAGAGACTAGTTTTGGAAGGCCCGGGGAGCTGTTTTTT.

This clonotype was picked up a small number of times. The V call is TRBV19, the J call TRBJ1-5, with D perhaps TRBD1 (5 bases). V lost 0 bases, J lost 6 bases, and 9 bases lay in between. This CDR3 has 14 residues. Germline V CDR1 and CDR2: LNHDA, SQIVND (reference sequence). The CDR3 protein is CASSIDQRGQPQHF. CDR3 DNA: TGTGCCAGTAGTATAGATCAGAGGGGTCAGCCCCAGCATTTT.

V is TRBV25-1 and J is TRBJ1-3; no clear D. Per germline, CDR1 MGHDK and CDR2 SYGVNS. The CDR3 has 12 amino acids. Trimming removed 10 bases at V and 2 bases at J, with 9 bases between. The CDR3 sequence: CATQGAGNTIYF. The CDR3 nucleotides are TGTGCCACCCAAGGCGCTGGAAACACCATATATTTT.

About this clonotype itself: A read error may account for a junction end that differs from germline. V and J are TRBV5-1 and TRBJ1-2, with 7 positions matching TRBD1. There are 14 residues in the CDR3. Germline CDR1 and CDR2: SGHRS and YFSETQ. The CDR3 region has the DNA TGCGCCAGCAGCTTAACGACAGGGAACTATAGCTACACCTTC. Its translation is CASSLTTGNYSYTF.

V is TRBV5-1 and J is TRBJ2-2, with TRBD2 matching 7 bases. Germline trimming cut 0 bases from V and 1 base from J; bases unmatched to any gene: 3. This CDR3 region has 16 residues. CDR1 and CDR2 (germline): SGHRS, YFSETQ. CDR3: CASSLGLARNTGELFF. Here the CDR3 DNA reads TGCGCCAGCAGCTTGGGACTAGCCAGGAACACCGGGGAGCTGTTTTTT.